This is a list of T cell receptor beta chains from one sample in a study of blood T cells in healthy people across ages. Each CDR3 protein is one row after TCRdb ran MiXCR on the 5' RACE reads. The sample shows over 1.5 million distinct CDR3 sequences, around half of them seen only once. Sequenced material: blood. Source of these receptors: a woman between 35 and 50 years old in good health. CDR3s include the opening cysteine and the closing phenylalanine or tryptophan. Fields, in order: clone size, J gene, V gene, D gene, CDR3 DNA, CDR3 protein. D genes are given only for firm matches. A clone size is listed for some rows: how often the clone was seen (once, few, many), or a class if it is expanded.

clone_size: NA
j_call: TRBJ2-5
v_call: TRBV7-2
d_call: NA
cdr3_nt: TGTGCCAGCAGCGTAGTTGGTCTGCGAGAGACCCAGTACTTC
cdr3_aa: CASSVVGLRETQYF

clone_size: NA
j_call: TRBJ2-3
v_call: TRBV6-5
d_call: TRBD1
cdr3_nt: TGTGCCAGCAGTTACTCCCCTTCCCTCGGGACAGATGCGCAGTATTTT
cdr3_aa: CASSYSPSLGTDAQYF

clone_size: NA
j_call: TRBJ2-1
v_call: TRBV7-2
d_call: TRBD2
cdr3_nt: TGTGCCAGCAGCTTACTTCGGCGGGGGGCCGAGAAGTTCTTC
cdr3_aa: CASSLLRRGAEKFF

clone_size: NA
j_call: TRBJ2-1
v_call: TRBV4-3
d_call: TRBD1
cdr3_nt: TGCGCCAGCAGCCGAACATTTAGGACAGGGGGCTTGAGGAATGAGCAGTTCTTC
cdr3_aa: CASSRTFRTGGLRNEQFF

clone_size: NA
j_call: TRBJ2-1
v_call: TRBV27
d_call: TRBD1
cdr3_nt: TGTGCCAGGAGTCCCCGGGACAGGGTTACCTACAATGAGCAGTTCTTC
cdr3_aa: CARSPRDRVTYNEQFF

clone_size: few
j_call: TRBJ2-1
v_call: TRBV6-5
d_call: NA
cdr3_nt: TGTGCCACCCGGGACTCCAGTAACAATGAGCAGTTCTTC
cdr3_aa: CATRDSSNNEQFF

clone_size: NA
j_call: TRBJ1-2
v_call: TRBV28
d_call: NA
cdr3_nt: TGTGCCAGCAGTTTACGCCAGGGGTACCGCGGCTACACCTTC
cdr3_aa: CASSLRQGYRGYTF

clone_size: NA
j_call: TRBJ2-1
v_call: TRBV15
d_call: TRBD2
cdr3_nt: TGTGCCACCAGCAGAGAGCGGGGGGGCCGCGGTGAGCAGTTCTTC
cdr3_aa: CATSRERGGRGEQFF

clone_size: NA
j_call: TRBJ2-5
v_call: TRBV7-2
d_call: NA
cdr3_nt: TGTGCCAGCAGCCCCAGGGGCCAGGGAAGGCAAGAGACCCAGTACTTC
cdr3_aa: CASSPRGQGRQETQYF

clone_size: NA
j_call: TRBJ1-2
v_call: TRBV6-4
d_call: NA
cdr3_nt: TGTGCCAGCAGTGATAACAGGGAGGACTATGGCTACACCTTC
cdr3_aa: CASSDNREDYGYTF

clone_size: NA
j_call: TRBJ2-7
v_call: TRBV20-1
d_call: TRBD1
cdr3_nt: TGCAGTGCCCAGACAGGGGGATACGAGCAGTACTTC
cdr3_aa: CSAQTGGYEQYF

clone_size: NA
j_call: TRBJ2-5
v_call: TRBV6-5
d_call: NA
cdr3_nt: TGTGCCAGCAGTTCGTACTGGGGGACGGAAAAAGGGACCCAGTACTTC
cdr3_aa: CASSSYWGTEKGTQYF

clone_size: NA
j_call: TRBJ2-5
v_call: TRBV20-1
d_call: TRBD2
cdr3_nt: TGCAGTGCTACTACTCCCGGGAGGTGGGGAGAGACCCAGTACTTC
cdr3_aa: CSATTPGRWGETQYF

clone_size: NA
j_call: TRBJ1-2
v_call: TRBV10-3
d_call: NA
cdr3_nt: TGTGCCATCAGTGTTTCCCCCAGGGATAACTATGGCTACACCTTC
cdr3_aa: CAISVSPRDNYGYTF

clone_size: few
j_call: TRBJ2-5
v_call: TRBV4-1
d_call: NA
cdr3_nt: TGCGCCAGCAGCCAACCCTCAAGACAAGAGACCCAGTACTTC
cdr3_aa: CASSQPSRQETQYF

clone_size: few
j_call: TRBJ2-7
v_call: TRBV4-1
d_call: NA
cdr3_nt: TGCGCCAGCAGCCGCGACTACGGCTACGAGCAGTACTTC
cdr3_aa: CASSRDYGYEQYF

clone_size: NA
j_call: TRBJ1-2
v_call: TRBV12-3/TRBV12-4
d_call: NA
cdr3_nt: TGTGCCAGCAGGTGGAGGGGCAGAGCCTATGGCTACACCTTC
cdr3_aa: CASRWRGRAYGYTF

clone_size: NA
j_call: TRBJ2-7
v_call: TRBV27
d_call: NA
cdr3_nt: TGTGCCAGCAGTTGGACAGGGAGGGCCGAGCAGTACTTC
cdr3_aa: CASSWTGRAEQYF

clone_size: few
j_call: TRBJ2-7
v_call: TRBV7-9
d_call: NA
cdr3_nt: TGTGCCAGCAGCCTGGGACCTCCTCCTTACGAGCAGTACTTC
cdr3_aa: CASSLGPPPYEQYF

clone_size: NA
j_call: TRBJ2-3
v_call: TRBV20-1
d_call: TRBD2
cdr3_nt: TGCAGTGCTGGAATAGATGGCCCTCGGGAGGATATGCAGTATTTT
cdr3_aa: CSAGIDGPREDMQYF